The rows below give T cell receptor beta chains drawn from one sample of a study of metastatic and nonmetastatic thyroid tumors. MiXCR re-clonotyped the PCR reads for TCRdb. The table includes some 55,000 clones, 25% to 30% detected once. What was sequenced was blood. These receptors came from a female donor with papillary thyroid cancer or a benign thyroid nodule (not recorded which). Some clones in this sample may be carry-over from other donors' samples. The conserved cysteine and the conserved F or W are not part of the CDR3 here. A D gene is named only where the DNA matches it firmly. Rows may omit the clone size; those that give it use once, few, many or a size class.

j_call: TRBJ2-7; d_call: NA; clone_size: NA; v_call: TRBV7-9; cdr3_aa: ASSFGHLYEQY
j_call: TRBJ1-1; d_call: NA; clone_size: NA; v_call: TRBV30; cdr3_aa: AWSVVLGEAF
j_call: TRBJ2-7; d_call: NA; clone_size: many; v_call: TRBV4-3; cdr3_aa: ASSQDRQPPEQY
j_call: TRBJ2-1; d_call: TRBD2; clone_size: once; v_call: TRBV14; cdr3_aa: ASSPGAGGPYNEQF
j_call: TRBJ1-2; d_call: NA; clone_size: few; v_call: TRBV28; cdr3_aa: ASSRQVNGYT
j_call: TRBJ2-1; d_call: TRBD2; clone_size: NA; v_call: TRBV4-1; cdr3_aa: ASSQERTSGTYNEQF
j_call: TRBJ1-2; d_call: NA; clone_size: NA; v_call: TRBV20-1; cdr3_aa: SAKEQGARGYT
j_call: TRBJ1-4; d_call: NA; clone_size: many; v_call: TRBV5-8; cdr3_aa: ASSFRQGNEKLF
j_call: TRBJ2-7; d_call: NA; clone_size: NA; v_call: TRBV30; cdr3_aa: AWRVSSSSYEQY
j_call: TRBJ1-3; d_call: NA; clone_size: NA; v_call: TRBV28; cdr3_aa: ASSLGGQAGNTIY
j_call: TRBJ2-7; d_call: NA; clone_size: NA; v_call: TRBV6-1; cdr3_aa: ASSEFGPRGLSYEQY
j_call: TRBJ2-7; d_call: NA; clone_size: NA; v_call: TRBV20-1; cdr3_aa: SARATRKYEQY
j_call: TRBJ1-2; d_call: TRBD1; clone_size: many; v_call: TRBV6-1; cdr3_aa: ASRPTGTNYGYT
j_call: TRBJ2-3; d_call: NA; clone_size: NA; v_call: TRBV6-1; cdr3_aa: ASCDLTGYDTQY
j_call: TRBJ2-6; d_call: NA; clone_size: few; v_call: TRBV24-1; cdr3_aa: ATAQSGANVLT
j_call: TRBJ1-2; d_call: NA; clone_size: NA; v_call: TRBV2; cdr3_aa: ASRAGGTDYGYT
j_call: TRBJ2-2; d_call: TRBD1; clone_size: few; v_call: TRBV12-5; cdr3_aa: ASAPVQGAVGELF
j_call: TRBJ1-1; d_call: TRBD1; clone_size: few; v_call: TRBV19; cdr3_aa: ASIGRGQGTTEAF
j_call: TRBJ2-5; d_call: TRBD2; clone_size: once; v_call: TRBV20-1; cdr3_aa: SASPGLAGFGETQY
j_call: TRBJ2-3; d_call: NA; clone_size: NA; v_call: TRBV5-1; cdr3_aa: ASSPQGGDSPPY
j_call: TRBJ1-1; d_call: TRBD1; clone_size: NA; v_call: TRBV6-5; cdr3_aa: ASSSGQGMEAF
j_call: TRBJ2-1; d_call: NA; clone_size: medium-sized; v_call: TRBV6-1; cdr3_aa: ASSEVVTSPRGNEQF
j_call: TRBJ2-1; d_call: NA; clone_size: NA; v_call: TRBV11-1; cdr3_aa: ASSLKVAQSSYNEQF
j_call: TRBJ1-2; d_call: NA; clone_size: few; v_call: TRBV24-1; cdr3_aa: ATSDRYTGPYGYT
j_call: TRBJ1-2; d_call: NA; clone_size: NA; v_call: TRBV7-8; cdr3_aa: ASSYQGRGYT
j_call: TRBJ2-1; d_call: TRBD2; clone_size: few; v_call: TRBV6-5; cdr3_aa: ASSSPGTSGYNEQF
j_call: TRBJ2-7; d_call: TRBD1; clone_size: NA; v_call: TRBV9; cdr3_aa: ASSTGGSSYEQY
j_call: TRBJ1-4; d_call: NA; clone_size: NA; v_call: TRBV20-1; cdr3_aa: SVLIGFSNEKLF
j_call: TRBJ2-3; d_call: NA; clone_size: NA; v_call: TRBV30; cdr3_aa: AWSVRTLRDTQY
j_call: TRBJ1-5; d_call: NA; clone_size: NA; v_call: TRBV12-3/TRBV12-4; cdr3_aa: ASSVTGLGNQPQH
j_call: TRBJ2-1; d_call: NA; clone_size: NA; v_call: TRBV7-9; cdr3_aa: ATRSAGANEQF
j_call: TRBJ2-3; d_call: NA; clone_size: NA; v_call: TRBV6-2/TRBV6-3; cdr3_aa: ASRVSDTQY
j_call: TRBJ2-7; d_call: NA; clone_size: few; v_call: TRBV6-6; cdr3_aa: ASSYSAGGNYEQY
j_call: TRBJ1-5; d_call: NA; clone_size: few; v_call: TRBV15; cdr3_aa: ATSRVGSNQPQH
j_call: TRBJ2-3; d_call: NA; clone_size: NA; v_call: TRBV19; cdr3_aa: ASSIRRGQGTDTQY
j_call: TRBJ1-5; d_call: TRBD1; clone_size: few; v_call: TRBV6-1; cdr3_aa: ASSDRENQPQH
j_call: TRBJ1-2; d_call: NA; clone_size: medium-sized; v_call: TRBV12-3/TRBV12-4; cdr3_aa: ASSRDGNYGYT
j_call: TRBJ1-1; d_call: NA; clone_size: NA; v_call: TRBV28; cdr3_aa: ASSPLGHPAF
j_call: TRBJ2-1; d_call: TRBD1; clone_size: NA; v_call: TRBV9; cdr3_aa: ASSVGQGSYNEQF
j_call: TRBJ1-1; d_call: NA; clone_size: NA; v_call: TRBV11-1; cdr3_aa: ASSFGAQTEAF
j_call: TRBJ2-5; d_call: NA; clone_size: many; v_call: TRBV5-4; cdr3_aa: ASSSGGSHGGETQY
j_call: TRBJ2-7; d_call: TRBD2; clone_size: NA; v_call: TRBV30; cdr3_aa: AWSSGGSLYEQY
j_call: TRBJ2-3; d_call: TRBD2; clone_size: NA; v_call: TRBV20-1; cdr3_aa: SARDPSGSGVTDTQY
j_call: TRBJ2-7; d_call: NA; clone_size: NA; v_call: TRBV6-2/TRBV6-3; cdr3_aa: ASSYLGEQY
j_call: TRBJ1-2; d_call: NA; clone_size: few; v_call: TRBV5-1; cdr3_aa: ASSLQITAGYT
j_call: TRBJ2-1; d_call: TRBD2; clone_size: few; v_call: TRBV12-3/TRBV12-4; cdr3_aa: ASSLRGGSSYNEQF
j_call: TRBJ2-5; d_call: NA; clone_size: few; v_call: TRBV4-1; cdr3_aa: ASSPTEAETQY
j_call: TRBJ2-7; d_call: TRBD1; clone_size: NA; v_call: TRBV27; cdr3_aa: ASSYGTGTYEQY
j_call: TRBJ1-6; d_call: NA; clone_size: NA; v_call: TRBV20-1; cdr3_aa: SAREGNSPLH
j_call: TRBJ2-3; d_call: TRBD1; clone_size: NA; v_call: TRBV6-2/TRBV6-3; cdr3_aa: ASSTGTGGEWITDTQY
j_call: TRBJ2-7; d_call: TRBD1; clone_size: NA; v_call: TRBV19; cdr3_aa: ASSNYRGYEQY
j_call: TRBJ2-7; d_call: NA; clone_size: NA; v_call: TRBV9; cdr3_aa: ASSGGGGLPNDYEQY
j_call: TRBJ2-7; d_call: NA; clone_size: NA; v_call: TRBV27; cdr3_aa: ASSFLADAYEQY
j_call: TRBJ2-5; d_call: NA; clone_size: NA; v_call: TRBV27; cdr3_aa: ASSFKGRGTETQY
j_call: TRBJ2-1; d_call: NA; clone_size: many; v_call: TRBV5-1; cdr3_aa: ASSAGRWEQF
j_call: TRBJ1-5; d_call: NA; clone_size: NA; v_call: TRBV5-1; cdr3_aa: ASSLDTPSNQPQH